The clone carrying this T cell receptor beta chain turned up a few times. Antigen unknown. The data stem from a study of radiotherapy plus CTLA-4 blockade in lung cancer. Whole-study results and caveats: Subsequent to radiotherapy plus ipilimumab, tumor-derived TCR clones underwent expansion in blood.

Sequenced by immunoSEQ multiplex PCR; TCRdb stores in-frame clones only, minus some. The data show 85,000 to 120,000 clones, more than 75% seen once. This CDR3 is built from 15 residues. Germline V gene data show CDR1 as LNHDA and CDR2 as SQIVND (reference sequence). Trimming left V 3 bases short and J 8 bases short, with 16 bases between. This chain joins TRBV19 and TRBJ1-4; D gene unclear. This material consisted of peripheral blood, taken from a patient treated with radiotherapy plus ipilimumab. This TCR was sampled from a human donor with non-small cell lung cancer that progressed on radiotherapy plus ipilimumab. Some clones in this sample may be carry-over from other donors' samples. The CDR3 DNA is TGTGCCAGTAGTATGAGGCAGGCCGCTTGGGAAAAACTGTTTTTT. This codes for CASSMRQAAWEKLFF.